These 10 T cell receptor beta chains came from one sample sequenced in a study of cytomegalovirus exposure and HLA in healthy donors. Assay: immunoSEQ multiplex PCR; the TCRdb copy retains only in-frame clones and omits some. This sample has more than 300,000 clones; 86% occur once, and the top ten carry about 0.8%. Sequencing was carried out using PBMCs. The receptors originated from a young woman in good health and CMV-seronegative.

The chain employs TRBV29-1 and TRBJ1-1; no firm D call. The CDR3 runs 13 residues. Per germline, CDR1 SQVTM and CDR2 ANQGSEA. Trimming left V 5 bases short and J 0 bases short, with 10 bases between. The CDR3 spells CSVSADMNTEAFF. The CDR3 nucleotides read TGCAGCGTTTCGGCAGACATGAACACTGAAGCTTTCTTT.

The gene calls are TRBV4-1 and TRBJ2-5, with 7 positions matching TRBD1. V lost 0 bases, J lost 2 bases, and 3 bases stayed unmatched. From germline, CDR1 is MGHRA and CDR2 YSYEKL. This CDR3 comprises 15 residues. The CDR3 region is CASSQDSGGQETQYF. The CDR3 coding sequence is TGCGCCAGCAGCCAAGATTCAGGGGGTCAAGAGACCCAGTACTTC.

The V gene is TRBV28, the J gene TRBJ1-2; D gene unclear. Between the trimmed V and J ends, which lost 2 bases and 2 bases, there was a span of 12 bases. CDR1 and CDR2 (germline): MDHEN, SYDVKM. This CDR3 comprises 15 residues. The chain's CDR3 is CASSLGQPLNYGYTF. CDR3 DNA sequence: TGTGCCAGCAGTTTAGGGCAGCCCCTAAACTATGGCTACACCTTC.

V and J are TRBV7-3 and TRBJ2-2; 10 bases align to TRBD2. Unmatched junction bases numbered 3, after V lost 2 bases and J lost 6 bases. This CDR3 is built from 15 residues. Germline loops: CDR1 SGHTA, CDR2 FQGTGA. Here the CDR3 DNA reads TGTGCCAGCAGCTTACTGAGCGGGAGGGCCGGGGAGCTGTTTTTT. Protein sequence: CASSLLSGRAGELFF.

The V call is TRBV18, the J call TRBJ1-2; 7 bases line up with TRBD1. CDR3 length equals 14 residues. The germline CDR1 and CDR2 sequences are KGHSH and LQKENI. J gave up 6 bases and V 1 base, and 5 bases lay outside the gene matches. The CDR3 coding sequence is TGTGCCAGCTCACCACGGACAGGACAGGATGGCTACACCTTC. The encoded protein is CASSPRTGQDGYTF.

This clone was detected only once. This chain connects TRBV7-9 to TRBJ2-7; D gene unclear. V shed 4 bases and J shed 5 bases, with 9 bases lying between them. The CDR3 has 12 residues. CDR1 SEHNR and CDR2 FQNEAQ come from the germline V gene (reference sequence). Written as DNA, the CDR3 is TGTGCCAGCAGCTCAGGATCACACGAGCAGTACTTC. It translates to CASSSGSHEQYF.

The CDR3 loop is CASSLGNRGTEAFF. Here the CDR3 DNA reads TGTGCCAGCAGCTTAGGCAACAGGGGCACTGAAGCTTTCTTT. The J gene is TRBJ1-1, the V gene TRBV11-2; TRBD1 matches at 7 bases. This CDR3 is built from 14 residues. From germline, CDR1 is SGHAT and CDR2 FQNNGV. V dropped 1 base and J dropped 4; count of bases not matched to a gene: 3.

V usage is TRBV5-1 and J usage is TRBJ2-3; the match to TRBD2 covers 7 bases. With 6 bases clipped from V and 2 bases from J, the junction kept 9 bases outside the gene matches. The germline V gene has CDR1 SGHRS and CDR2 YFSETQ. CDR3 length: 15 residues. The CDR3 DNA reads TGCGCCAGCAATTTGGGGGGGTTTAACACAGATACGCAGTATTTT. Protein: CASNLGGFNTDTQYF. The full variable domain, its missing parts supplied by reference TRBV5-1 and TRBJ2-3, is KAGVTQTPRYLIKTRGQQVTLSCSPISGHRSVSWYQQTPGQGLQFLFEYFSETQRNKGNFPGRFSGRQFSNSRSEMNVSTLELGDSALYLCASNLGGFNTDTQYFGPGTRLTVL.

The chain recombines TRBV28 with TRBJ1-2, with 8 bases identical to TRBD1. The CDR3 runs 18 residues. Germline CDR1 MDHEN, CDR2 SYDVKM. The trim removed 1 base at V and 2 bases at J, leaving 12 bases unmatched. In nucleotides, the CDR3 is TGTGCCAGCAGTTTATCTGCAGGGACAGGCTATGCCAACTATGGCTACACCTTC. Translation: CASSLSAGTGYANYGYTF.

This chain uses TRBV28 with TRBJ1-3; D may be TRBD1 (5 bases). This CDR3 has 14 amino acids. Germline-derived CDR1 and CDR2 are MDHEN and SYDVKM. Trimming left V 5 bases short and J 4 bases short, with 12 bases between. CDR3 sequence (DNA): TGTGCCAGCAGTCCAGGGTACTCCGGAAACACCATATATTTT. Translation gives CASSPGYSGNTIYF.